This is a list of T cell receptor beta chains from one sample in a study of shared clonotypes between healthy human individuals. Libraries were prepared by immunoSEQ multiplex PCR; TCRdb keeps only in-frame clonotypes and omits some of them. The sample shows 660,000 or so clones, roughly 96% of them seen only once. Material for sequencing was naive CD8+ T cells sorted from blood. The receptors stem from a woman in her twenties or thirties in good health. CDR3s include the opening cysteine and the closing phenylalanine or tryptophan. D genes are given only for firm matches. Size tells how often a clone was seen (once, few, many) or the class of an expanded clone, and some rows leave it out.

clone_size: .
j_call: TRBJ2-2
d_call: TRBD2
v_call: TRBV27
cdr3_nt: TGTGCCAGCAGACTGACTAGCGGGGGCATGAGGGGGGAGCTGTTTTTT
cdr3_aa: CASRLTSGGMRGELFF

clone_size: once
j_call: TRBJ2-7
d_call: .
v_call: TRBV28
cdr3_nt: TGTGCCAGCCACGTCGGGGATTCTGCCTACGAGCAGTACTTC
cdr3_aa: CASHVGDSAYEQYF

clone_size: .
j_call: TRBJ2-7
d_call: TRBD2
v_call: TRBV10-3
cdr3_nt: TGTGCCATCAGTGCGACTAGCAGGAACGAGCAGTACTTC
cdr3_aa: CAISATSRNEQYF

clone_size: .
j_call: TRBJ1-4
d_call: .
v_call: TRBV21-1
cdr3_nt: TGTGCCAGCAACCCGGGACTCCGGAATGAAAAACTGTTTTTT
cdr3_aa: CASNPGLRNEKLFF

clone_size: .
j_call: TRBJ2-2
d_call: .
v_call: TRBV28
cdr3_nt: TGTGCCAGCAGTTTACCTGACACCGGGGAGCTGTTTTTT
cdr3_aa: CASSLPDTGELFF

clone_size: .
j_call: TRBJ2-2
d_call: .
v_call: TRBV30
cdr3_nt: TGTGCCTGGACTAGAGTCGCGAACACCGGGGAGCTGTTTTTT
cdr3_aa: CAWTRVANTGELFF

clone_size: .
j_call: TRBJ2-1
d_call: .
v_call: TRBV9
cdr3_nt: TGTGCCAGCAGCGTAGATGGGGGAGTCGCCTACAATGAGCAGTTCTTC
cdr3_aa: CASSVDGGVAYNEQFF

clone_size: .
j_call: TRBJ1-1
d_call: .
v_call: TRBV28
cdr3_nt: TGTGCCAGCAGTGAATGGGGCACTGAAGCTTTCTTT
cdr3_aa: CASSEWGTEAFF

clone_size: .
j_call: TRBJ2-2
d_call: .
v_call: TRBV28
cdr3_nt: TGTGCCAGCAGTTTATATTCGACTAACACCGGGGAGCTGTTTTTT
cdr3_aa: CASSLYSTNTGELFF

clone_size: .
j_call: TRBJ1-1
d_call: .
v_call: TRBV5-4
cdr3_nt: TGTGCCAGCAGCTTTTTTGGGGGCACTGAAGCTTTCTTT
cdr3_aa: CASSFFGGTEAFF

clone_size: .
j_call: TRBJ2-7
d_call: .
v_call: TRBV27
cdr3_nt: TGTGCCAGCAGTTTATCTCCCGGGTCCTACGAGCAGTACTTC
cdr3_aa: CASSLSPGSYEQYF

clone_size: .
j_call: TRBJ2-2
d_call: TRBD1
v_call: TRBV29-1
cdr3_nt: TGCAGCGTTGAAGCCCGGGACAGGGCGAACACCGGGGAGCTGTTTTTT
cdr3_aa: CSVEARDRANTGELFF

clone_size: .
j_call: TRBJ1-1
d_call: TRBD1
v_call: TRBV5-1
cdr3_nt: TGCGCCAGCAGCCCAAAGCAGGGGGTGAATACTGAAGCTTTCTTT
cdr3_aa: CASSPKQGVNTEAFF

clone_size: .
j_call: TRBJ2-1
d_call: .
v_call: TRBV14
cdr3_nt: TGTGCCAGCAGCCAAGCGGGCTCCTACAATGAGCAGTTCTTC
cdr3_aa: CASSQAGSYNEQFF

clone_size: .
j_call: TRBJ1-2
d_call: .
v_call: TRBV29-1
cdr3_nt: TGCAGCGTTGTGGCCCGTACAGGGACCCAGGGCTATGGCTACACCTTC
cdr3_aa: CSVVARTGTQGYGYTF

clone_size: .
j_call: TRBJ1-5
d_call: TRBD1
v_call: TRBV4-1
cdr3_nt: TGCGCCAGCAGCCAAGATCACACCTCCGGGACAGGGGGCGAACAGCCCCAGCATTTT
cdr3_aa: CASSQDHTSGTGGEQPQHF

clone_size: .
j_call: TRBJ2-7
d_call: TRBD1
v_call: TRBV2
cdr3_nt: TGTGCCAGCAAAAAGACAGGGGCGCCCTACGAGCAGTACTTC
cdr3_aa: CASKKTGAPYEQYF

clone_size: .
j_call: TRBJ2-1
d_call: .
v_call: TRBV6-1
cdr3_nt: TGTGCCAGCAGTGAAGCTTTTGTCCACCAACTAGGTCTTGAGCAGTTCTTC
cdr3_aa: CASSEAFVHQLGLEQFF

clone_size: .
j_call: TRBJ2-3
d_call: TRBD2
v_call: TRBV2
cdr3_nt: TGTGCCAGCAGTGAACTGGCCCCCCTGGGAGGGGAGGATACGCAGTATTTT
cdr3_aa: CASSELAPLGGEDTQYF

clone_size: .
j_call: TRBJ2-3
d_call: .
v_call: TRBV27
cdr3_nt: TGTGCCAGCAGTTTCACAGCAGATACGCAGTATTTT
cdr3_aa: CASSFTADTQYF

clone_size: .
j_call: TRBJ2-1
d_call: TRBD2
v_call: TRBV7-9
cdr3_nt: TGTGCCAGCAGCTTAGGGACTAGCGGAATCTACAATGAGCAGTTCTTC
cdr3_aa: CASSLGTSGIYNEQFF

clone_size: once
j_call: TRBJ2-2
d_call: .
v_call: TRBV27
cdr3_nt: TGTGCCAGCAGTCTGGGGATGGCAAACACCGGGGAGCTGTTTTTT
cdr3_aa: CASSLGMANTGELFF

clone_size: .
j_call: TRBJ1-2
d_call: TRBD1
v_call: TRBV28
cdr3_nt: TGTGCAACTAACAAACCTGGACAGGGTTCATCTGGCTACACCTTC
cdr3_aa: CATNKPGQGSSGYTF

clone_size: .
j_call: TRBJ2-7
d_call: TRBD2
v_call: TRBV4-1
cdr3_nt: TGCGCCAGCAGCCACCAGAGGACTAGCGGGAGGCCCTACGAGCAGTACTTC
cdr3_aa: CASSHQRTSGRPYEQYF

clone_size: .
j_call: TRBJ2-7
d_call: .
v_call: TRBV28
cdr3_nt: TGTGCCAGCAGTTTAACAGGTTCCTCCCACGAGCAGTACTTC
cdr3_aa: CASSLTGSSHEQYF

clone_size: few
j_call: TRBJ2-1
d_call: .
v_call: TRBV7-2
cdr3_nt: TGTGCCAGCAGCTTAGTAGTCCATGAGCAGTTCTTC
cdr3_aa: CASSLVVHEQFF

clone_size: .
j_call: TRBJ1-2
d_call: .
v_call: TRBV28
cdr3_nt: TGTGCCAGCAGGGGGGTTAATAGAGCCCCCGTTGACTATGGCTACACCTTC
cdr3_aa: CASRGVNRAPVDYGYTF

clone_size: .
j_call: TRBJ2-3
d_call: .
v_call: TRBV4-1
cdr3_nt: TGCGCCAGCAGTGGACAAGGTGGGACAGATACGCAGTATTTT
cdr3_aa: CASSGQGGTDTQYF

clone_size: .
j_call: TRBJ2-1
d_call: TRBD2
v_call: TRBV29-1
cdr3_nt: TGCAGCGTCGAACCACACGCCTGGCGGGAGGGTGGGTATGAGCAGTTCTTC
cdr3_aa: CSVEPHAWREGGYEQFF

clone_size: .
j_call: TRBJ1-5
d_call: .
v_call: TRBV19
cdr3_nt: TGTGCCAGTTGGGACGGACAGTCAAATCAGCCCCAGCATTTT
cdr3_aa: CASWDGQSNQPQHF

clone_size: .
j_call: TRBJ1-1
d_call: .
v_call: TRBV5-6
cdr3_nt: TGTGCCAGCAGCTTAAGTACAGAGTATGACACTGAAGCTTTCTTT
cdr3_aa: CASSLSTEYDTEAFF

clone_size: .
j_call: TRBJ1-3
d_call: .
v_call: TRBV14
cdr3_nt: TGTGCCAGCAGTCCCTGGGGGGGGAGCTCTGGAAACACCATATATTTT
cdr3_aa: CASSPWGGSSGNTIYF

clone_size: .
j_call: TRBJ1-4
d_call: .
v_call: TRBV27
cdr3_nt: TGTGCCAGCAGGCCAACAGGAGAGAATGAAAAACTGTTTTTT
cdr3_aa: CASRPTGENEKLFF

clone_size: .
j_call: TRBJ2-7
d_call: .
v_call: TRBV6-6
cdr3_nt: TGTGCCAGCAGTTACGGCGGCTCCTACGAGCAGTACTTC
cdr3_aa: CASSYGGSYEQYF

clone_size: .
j_call: TRBJ2-2
d_call: .
v_call: TRBV4-1
cdr3_nt: TGCGCCAGCAGCCCCTGGGGGATGGCCGGGGAGCTGTTTTTT
cdr3_aa: CASSPWGMAGELFF

clone_size: .
j_call: TRBJ2-5
d_call: .
v_call: TRBV11-2
cdr3_nt: TGTGCCAGCAGCCGCACCAGAGGAAGGGAGACCCAGTACTTC
cdr3_aa: CASSRTRGRETQYF

clone_size: once
j_call: TRBJ2-7
d_call: .
v_call: TRBV4-1
cdr3_nt: TGCGCCAGCAGCCAAACAGTAGGGCAGTCCCTCAACGAGCAGTACTTC
cdr3_aa: CASSQTVGQSLNEQYF

clone_size: .
j_call: TRBJ2-7
d_call: .
v_call: TRBV28
cdr3_nt: TGTGCCAGCAGAACCCACCCACGGGAAGGGAGGTACGAGCAGTACTTC
cdr3_aa: CASRTHPREGRYEQYF

clone_size: .
j_call: TRBJ1-1
d_call: .
v_call: TRBV6-6
cdr3_nt: TGTGCCAGCAGTTACGGTAACGGGGTCACTGAAGCTTTCTTT
cdr3_aa: CASSYGNGVTEAFF

clone_size: .
j_call: TRBJ2-7
d_call: TRBD2
v_call: TRBV9
cdr3_nt: TGTGCCAGCAGCGTAGCTTTGGAGCGGGAGAAGTACTTC
cdr3_aa: CASSVALEREKYF

clone_size: .
j_call: TRBJ1-1
d_call: .
v_call: TRBV27
cdr3_nt: TGTGCCAGCAGTTTAGGTCTAAGGCCGGGGGAAGCTTTCTTT
cdr3_aa: CASSLGLRPGEAFF